Listed below are T cell receptor beta chains from one sample, sequenced in a study of T cells in Graves' hyperthyroidism and ophthalmopathy. TCRdb re-analysed the multiplex PCR reads in MiXCR, keeping a single row per CDR3 protein. Of about 570,000 distinct CDR3 sequences in the sample, about 14% were seen once. Input material: blood. The receptors were gathered from a woman aged 40-49 years with Graves' hyperthyroidism. CDR3s include the opening cysteine and the closing phenylalanine or tryptophan. The order of the fields is D gene, V gene, clone size, J gene, CDR3 protein, CDR3 DNA. A D gene is named only where the DNA matches it firmly. Clone sizes are given selectively: once, few, many, or a class where the clone is expanded.

D gene: .
V gene: TRBV11-2
clone size: many
J gene: TRBJ2-5
CDR3 protein: CASSLRWGMETQYF
CDR3 DNA: TGTGCCAGCAGCTTAAGATGGGGGATGGAGACCCAGTACTTC

D gene: TRBD2
V gene: TRBV6-5
clone size: few
J gene: TRBJ2-1
CDR3 protein: CASSSGGLVIHEQFF
CDR3 DNA: TGTGCCAGCAGTTCGGGGGGACTAGTTATACATGAGCAGTTCTTC

D gene: TRBD2
V gene: TRBV7-8
clone size: many
J gene: TRBJ2-1
CDR3 protein: CASSLAWGGVEQFF
CDR3 DNA: TGTGCCAGCAGCTTAGCGTGGGGGGGAGTTGAGCAGTTCTTC

D gene: .
V gene: TRBV6-1
clone size: .
J gene: TRBJ2-1
CDR3 protein: CASSKLSDRYNEQFF
CDR3 DNA: TGTGCCAGCAGCAAACTATCCGATCGCTACAATGAGCAGTTCTTC

D gene: TRBD2
V gene: TRBV6-1
clone size: .
J gene: TRBJ2-1
CDR3 protein: CASRTLRTSGSNEQFF
CDR3 DNA: TGTGCCAGCAGAACGTTAAGGACTAGCGGGAGTAATGAGCAGTTCTTC

D gene: TRBD1
V gene: TRBV13
clone size: many
J gene: TRBJ2-1
CDR3 protein: CASSPRTGGLISSYNEQFF
CDR3 DNA: TGTGCCAGCAGCCCCAGGACAGGGGGCTTGATCTCCTCCTACAATGAGCAGTTCTTC

D gene: TRBD2
V gene: TRBV15
clone size: few
J gene: TRBJ2-7
CDR3 protein: CATSTYSGSAYEQYF
CDR3 DNA: TGTGCCACCAGCACGTATAGCGGGTCAGCCTACGAGCAGTACTTC

D gene: TRBD1
V gene: TRBV28
clone size: many
J gene: TRBJ1-2
CDR3 protein: CASSSGSGQGATEYGYTF
CDR3 DNA: TGTGCCAGCAGTTCGGGCTCCGGACAGGGGGCTACTGAATATGGCTACACCTTC

D gene: TRBD2
V gene: TRBV6-1
clone size: many
J gene: TRBJ2-7
CDR3 protein: CASSRSGRPYEQYF
CDR3 DNA: TGTGCCAGCAGTCGTAGCGGGCGCCCCTACGAGCAGTACTTC

D gene: TRBD1
V gene: TRBV6-5
clone size: .
J gene: TRBJ1-4
CDR3 protein: CASSYGTGANEKLFF
CDR3 DNA: TGTGCCAGCAGTTATGGGACAGGGGCTAATGAAAAACTGTTTTTT

D gene: TRBD1
V gene: TRBV29-1
clone size: many
J gene: TRBJ2-7
CDR3 protein: CSVEHYKDRGRSEQYF
CDR3 DNA: TGCAGCGTTGAGCATTATAAGGACAGGGGGCGAAGCGAGCAGTACTTC

D gene: .
V gene: TRBV4-1
clone size: .
J gene: TRBJ2-3
CDR3 protein: CANSQSVSTDTQYF
CDR3 DNA: TGCGCCAACAGCCAATCGGTTAGCACAGATACGCAGTATTTT

D gene: TRBD1
V gene: TRBV29-1
clone size: .
J gene: TRBJ2-3
CDR3 protein: CSVGGTGRGDTQYF
CDR3 DNA: TGCAGCGTTGGTGGGACAGGGCGGGGAGATACGCAGTATTTT

D gene: TRBD2
V gene: TRBV28
clone size: many
J gene: TRBJ2-7
CDR3 protein: CASSLWREGQYEQYF
CDR3 DNA: TGTGCCAGCAGTTTATGGCGGGAGGGCCAATACGAGCAGTACTTC

D gene: .
V gene: TRBV9
clone size: many
J gene: TRBJ2-1
CDR3 protein: CASSVAVSYNEQFF
CDR3 DNA: TGTGCCAGCAGCGTAGCGGTTTCCTACAATGAGCAGTTCTTC

D gene: .
V gene: TRBV6-2/TRBV6-3
clone size: few
J gene: TRBJ1-2
CDR3 protein: CASTPEGGGYGYTF
CDR3 DNA: TGTGCCAGCACTCCCGAGGGGGGCGGCTATGGCTACACCTTC

D gene: .
V gene: TRBV12-3/TRBV12-4
clone size: .
J gene: TRBJ1-6
CDR3 protein: CASSLGSYSYNSPLHF
CDR3 DNA: TGTGCCAGCAGTCTTGGGTCATACTCCTATAATTCACCCCTCCACTTT

D gene: TRBD1
V gene: TRBV7-9
clone size: .
J gene: TRBJ2-1
CDR3 protein: CASNRGTGGHEQFF
CDR3 DNA: TGTGCCAGCAACCGCGGGACAGGGGGCCATGAGCAGTTCTTC

D gene: TRBD1
V gene: TRBV5-1
clone size: many
J gene: TRBJ1-2
CDR3 protein: CASSSTGAGGYTF
CDR3 DNA: TGCGCCAGCAGCTCGACAGGGGCGGGAGGCTACACCTTC

D gene: .
V gene: TRBV4-2
clone size: .
J gene: TRBJ1-5
CDR3 protein: CASSQEGIGNQPQHF
CDR3 DNA: TGTGCCAGCAGCCAAGAGGGTATCGGCAATCAGCCCCAGCATTTT

D gene: .
V gene: TRBV18
clone size: many
J gene: TRBJ2-1
CDR3 protein: CASSQSGLEQFF
CDR3 DNA: TGTGCCAGCTCACAAAGCGGGCTCGAGCAGTTCTTC

D gene: .
V gene: TRBV2
clone size: many
J gene: TRBJ2-2
CDR3 protein: CASSVSGEGTGELFF
CDR3 DNA: TGTGCCAGCAGTGTGAGCGGCGAGGGCACCGGGGAGCTGTTTTTT

D gene: .
V gene: TRBV6-1
clone size: .
J gene: TRBJ2-3
CDR3 protein: CASSELAGTDTQYF
CDR3 DNA: TGTGCCAGCAGTGAGTTGGCGGGAACAGATACGCAGTATTTT